A selection of T cell receptor beta chains follows, all from one sample in a study of blood T cell repertoires in COVID-19. TCRdb's copy holds only in-frame clones and misses some; the assay was immunoSEQ multiplex PCR. The table has about 73,000 clones, approximately 80% seen once. The sequencing input was peripheral blood. Every receptor here comes from a woman in her sixties with acute or convalescent COVID-19. Each CDR3 is given with its conserved first and last residue. D genes are given only for firm matches. Clone size, where shown, is once, few, many, or a class for clones that have expanded.

J gene	V gene	D gene	clone size	CDR3 DNA	CDR3 protein
TRBJ2-3	TRBV11-2	-	few	TGTGCCAGCAGCTTATACGTGGGGGGGCCCGGTGCGTATACGCAGTATTTT	CASSLYVGGPGAYTQYF
TRBJ1-5	TRBV5-6	TRBD1	-	TGTGCCAGCAGCGCGACAGGGAACAATCAGCCCCAGCATTTT	CASSATGNNQPQHF
TRBJ2-3	TRBV14	-	-	TGTGCCAGCAGCCAAGAGCTAGTGGCAGATACGCAGTATTTT	CASSQELVADTQYF
TRBJ2-2	TRBV6-1	TRBD2	once	TGTGCCAGCAGTGAACAGATAAAGGCAGGGAGGGCCGGGGAGCTGTTTTTT	CASSEQIKAGRAGELFF
TRBJ1-5	TRBV4-1	-	-	TGCGCCAGCAGCCAAGTAAGTGACAGGTACTATCAGCCCCAGCATTTT	CASSQVSDRYYQPQHF
TRBJ1-4	TRBV18	-	-	TGTGCCAGCTCACCAAGGGAGAAAAATGAAAAACTGTTTTTT	CASSPREKNEKLFF
TRBJ1-1	TRBV5-1	-	-	TGCGCCAGCAGCCTTGTTTCCGGGACACCTTACGACGCGAGCGAAGCTTTCTTT	CASSLVSGTPYDASEAFF
TRBJ2-1	TRBV2	TRBD2	-	TGTGCCAGCAAGGGCGGGGGGAGAGGTGAGCAGTTCTTC	CASKGGGRGEQFF
TRBJ2-7	TRBV10-2	TRBD1	once	TGCGCCAGCAGCCTAGGGGGCGGGCAGTACTTC	CASSLGGGQYF
TRBJ1-2	TRBV9	-	once	TGTGCCAGCAGCATCAGGCCGATCCCTTCCGACTATGGCTACACCTTC	CASSIRPIPSDYGYTF
TRBJ2-3	TRBV5-1	TRBD1	-	TGCGCCAGCAGCTTGGGGCAGGGGGCAAGAGATACGCAGTATTTT	CASSLGQGARDTQYF
TRBJ1-3	TRBV6-5	-	-	TGTGCCAGCAGTTACATCCAGGGTCTCGGGAACACCATATATTTT	CASSYIQGLGNTIYF
TRBJ2-5	TRBV5-1	TRBD1	-	TGCGCCAGCAGCCCATCGACAGGGGGTGACGAGACCCAGTACTTC	CASSPSTGGDETQYF
TRBJ2-7	TRBV5-6	TRBD1	once	TGTGCCAGCAGCTTTGGACCAACAGGGGGAGGCGAGCAGTACTTC	CASSFGPTGGGEQYF
TRBJ2-1	TRBV2	TRBD2	-	TGTGCCAGCAGTGTAGCGGGGGGATACAATGAGCAGTTCTTC	CASSVAGGYNEQFF
TRBJ1-1	TRBV7-2	-	-	TGTGCCAGCAGCTTAAAGGGAGGGACTGAAGCTTTCTTT	CASSLKGGTEAFF
TRBJ2-3	TRBV3-1/TRBV3-2	TRBD2	-	TGTGCCAGCAGCCAAGAGGGACTAGCGGGGGGAGGCACAGATACGCAGTATTTT	CASSQEGLAGGGTDTQYF
TRBJ1-1	TRBV6-5	-	few	TGTGCCAGCAGTTACTCTTGGGAGGGGAGCTGGGGAGCTTTCTTT	CASSYSWEGSWGAFF
TRBJ1-5	TRBV2	-	few	TGTGCCAGCAGTGAAGGCCGGTATCAGCCCCAGCATTTT	CASSEGRYQPQHF
TRBJ1-6	TRBV19	-	-	TGTGCCAGTACGAGATCGGAGTATAATTCACCCCTCCACTTT	CASTRSEYNSPLHF
TRBJ1-1	TRBV6-5	TRBD1	-	TGTGCCAGCAGTTATGGACAGGGGGTGAACACTGAAGCTTTCTTT	CASSYGQGVNTEAFF
TRBJ1-2	TRBV5-6	TRBD1	-	TGTGCCAGCAGCGGGTTGACAGGGACTTCTGGCTACACCTTC	CASSGLTGTSGYTF
TRBJ2-5	TRBV10-3	TRBD1	-	TGTGCCATCAGTGTGTCGACAGGGCCCCAAGAGACCCAGTACTTC	CAISVSTGPQETQYF
TRBJ1-2	TRBV19	-	-	TGTGCCAGTAGAAGGAGGCAGGACTCGGATGGCTACACCTTC	CASRRRQDSDGYTF
TRBJ1-1	TRBV30	-	once	TGTGCCCGAGATACGAACACTGAAGCTTTCTTT	CARDTNTEAFF
TRBJ1-1	TRBV15	-	-	TGTGCCACCAGCAGACCGAACACCCGGGATGAAGCTTTCTTT	CATSRPNTRDEAFF
TRBJ1-2	TRBV5-6	-	-	TGTGCCAGCAGTGCAGCTAGTGGCTACACCTTC	CASSAASGYTF
TRBJ1-4	TRBV5-1	-	-	TGCGCCAGCAGCGCCTCAGGGCTTCGCAAACTGTTTTTT	CASSASGLRKLFF
TRBJ1-2	TRBV9	-	-	TGTGCCAGCAGCTTTGAGGCCGACAGGTCTGGCTACACCTTC	CASSFEADRSGYTF
TRBJ2-3	TRBV5-4	-	-	TGTGCCAGCAGCGCGCCCCAGGGCCTAGGGTCAGATACGCAGTATTTT	CASSAPQGLGSDTQYF
TRBJ1-1	TRBV7-2	-	-	TGTGCCAGCAGTTCGACAGGACTCATGAACACTGAAGCTTTCTTT	CASSSTGLMNTEAFF
TRBJ1-2	TRBV5-1	-	-	TGCGCCAGCAACTTAGGGGTTTCTAACTATGGCTACACCTTC	CASNLGVSNYGYTF
TRBJ1-1	TRBV7-9	-	-	TGTGCCAGCAGCTTAAAAGGGGTGGGGAACACTGAAGCTTTCTTT	CASSLKGVGNTEAFF
TRBJ2-2	TRBV5-1	-	-	TGCGCCAGCAGCTTGGCGGCGGGGACGGGATTCTCCGGGGAGCTGTTTTTT	CASSLAAGTGFSGELFF
TRBJ2-4	TRBV6-1	-	-	TGTGCCAGCAGTGACACGACGGGTCTAGCCAAAAACATTCAGTACTTC	CASSDTTGLAKNIQYF
TRBJ2-3	TRBV5-1	TRBD2	-	TGCGCCACCTCGAAGCAAAGCGGGGGGCGAGATACGCAGTATTTT	CATSKQSGGRDTQYF
TRBJ2-2	TRBV5-1	-	-	TGCGCCAGCAGCCCAGGGAACCCGAACACCGGGGAGCTGTTTTTT	CASSPGNPNTGELFF
TRBJ2-7	TRBV5-1	TRBD2	-	TGCGCCAGCAGCCGGGGACTAGACCCCAACGAGCAGTACTTC	CASSRGLDPNEQYF
TRBJ2-7	TRBV6-6	TRBD2	once	TGTGCCAGCAGTTACTCGCAGGGAGGGCGGCAGTACTTC	CASSYSQGGRQYF
TRBJ2-5	TRBV19	TRBD1	many	TGTGCCAGTAGTATAGGGACAGGGCAAGAGACCCAGTACTTC	CASSIGTGQETQYF
TRBJ2-5	TRBV11-1	TRBD2	-	TGTGCCAGCAGCCCCGGAAGCGGGGGTCGGCAAGAGACCCAGTACTTC	CASSPGSGGRQETQYF
TRBJ1-1	TRBV19	TRBD1	-	TGTGCCAGTAGTATGTACAGGGGAGTCATGAACACTGAAGCTTTCTTT	CASSMYRGVMNTEAFF
TRBJ2-2	TRBV7-9	TRBD1	once	TGTGCCAGCGGCAATAAGATCCGACAGGGGTTCGCCGGGGAGCTGTTTTTT	CASGNKIRQGFAGELFF
TRBJ1-2	TRBV6-5	-	-	TGTGCCAGCAATATCCACAGGGATGATGGCTACACCTTC	CASNIHRDDGYTF
TRBJ1-2	TRBV18	-	-	TGTGCCAGCTCCGGGGGGGCTGGTACAAACTATGGCTACACCTTC	CASSGGAGTNYGYTF
TRBJ1-2	TRBV24-1	TRBD1	-	TGTGCCACCAGTGCCCCGGGACAGGGGTTGGACTATGGCTACACCTTC	CATSAPGQGLDYGYTF
TRBJ1-5	TRBV29-1	-	-	TGCAGCGTCGTGACATCTGGCAATCAGCCCCAGCATTTT	CSVVTSGNQPQHF
TRBJ2-7	TRBV7-6	TRBD2	-	TGTGCCAGCAGCCGTGGAGCGGGGGGGCTCTACGAGCAGTACTTC	CASSRGAGGLYEQYF
TRBJ1-1	TRBV27	TRBD1	-	TGTGCCAGCAGTTTATCGATGGGTACAGGGGCTAGGACTGAAGCTTTCTTT	CASSLSMGTGARTEAFF